A selection of T cell receptor beta chains follows, all from one sample in a study of blood T cell repertoires in COVID-19. Generated by immunoSEQ multiplex PCR, the TCRdb table keeps only in-frame clones and is missing some. The sample includes approximately 200,000 clones, about 88% seen only once; the top ten take 3.2%. Sequenced material: PBMCs or T cells enriched from blood (not recorded which). The receptor set was obtained from a woman aged 25 to 39 who had recovered from COVID-19. Both conserved end residues are part of each CDR3. The order of the fields is clone size, D gene, J gene, V gene, CDR3 DNA, CDR3 protein. The D gene is left open where the match is weak. Clone size is shown for a subset of rows, as once, few, many or a class of expanded clone.

>.|TRBD1|TRBJ1-5|TRBV28
TGTGCCAGCAGTCTACCCGGGACAGGGAAGCAGCCCCAGCATTTT
CASSLPGTGKQPQHF
>.|.|TRBJ1-2|TRBV7-2
TGTGCCAGCAGCTTGGGCAGTGGCAGTAACTATGGCTACACCTTC
CASSLGSGSNYGYTF
>.|.|TRBJ1-6|TRBV11-2
TGTGCCAGCAGCTTACCTTATAATTCACCCCTCCACTTT
CASSLPYNSPLHF
>.|.|TRBJ1-2|TRBV25-1
TGTGCCAGCAGTGAGAGACTTAATTCCTATGGCTACACCTTC
CASSERLNSYGYTF
>.|TRBD2|TRBJ2-7|TRBV2
TGTGCCAGCAGTGTAACCCTCCCAAGCGGGAGCTCCTACGAGCAGTACTTC
CASSVTLPSGSSYEQYF
>.|.|TRBJ2-1|TRBV5-1
TGCGCCAGCAGCTTGGCCGGGAACAATGAGCAGTTCTTC
CASSLAGNNEQFF
>.|.|TRBJ2-7|TRBV10-2
TGCGCCAGCAGCGGAGGATCGGGCTCCTACGAGCAGTACTTC
CASSGGSGSYEQYF
>.|TRBD1|TRBJ1-5|TRBV5-6
TGTGCCAGCAGCTCCAGGACAGGTAACAATCAGCCCCAGCATTTT
CASSSRTGNNQPQHF
>few|.|TRBJ2-1|TRBV3-1/TRBV3-2
TGTGCCAGCAGCCCCAGTGGCACCTACAATGAGCAGTTCTTC
CASSPSGTYNEQFF
>.|TRBD2|TRBJ2-4|TRBV6-5
TGTGCCAGCAGTTACAAGGCGGGGGGGGCCAAAAACATTCAGTACTTC
CASSYKAGGAKNIQYF
>.|TRBD1|TRBJ2-2|TRBV24-1
TGTGCCACCAGTGATACCGGACAGGGGGCTAGCGGGGAGCTGTTTTTT
CATSDTGQGASGELFF
>once|.|TRBJ2-7|TRBV28
TGTGCCAGCTCCTCTCGACAGGTCGCCTACGAGCAGTACTTC
CASSSRQVAYEQYF
>.|TRBD1|TRBJ1-4|TRBV11-2
TGTGCCAGCAGCCTCGGGACAGACCCAACTAATGAAAAACTGTTTTTT
CASSLGTDPTNEKLFF
>.|TRBD1|TRBJ1-3|TRBV5-6
TGTGCCAGCAGCCTGCGTTTTGGGACAGGGCTCTCTGGAAACACCATATATTTT
CASSLRFGTGLSGNTIYF
>.|.|TRBJ2-4|TRBV19
TGTGCCAGTAGCTTCCTAGCCAAAAACATTCAGTACTTC
CASSFLAKNIQYF
>.|TRBD1|TRBJ1-5|TRBV27
TGTGCCAGCAGCTCGCGGGTAGGGACAGGGGGCTACCAGCCCCAGCATTTT
CASSSRVGTGGYQPQHF
>.|TRBD1|TRBJ1-3|TRBV5-1
TGCGCCAGCAGCTTGAAGGGGGCACGCAGCTCTGGAAACACCATATATTTT
CASSLKGARSSGNTIYF
>.|TRBD1|TRBJ1-5|TRBV29-1
TGCAGCGTTGGGGAGGACAGGGATGCTCAGCCCCAGCATTTT
CSVGEDRDAQPQHF
>.|.|TRBJ2-1|TRBV30
TGTGCCTGGAGGCCGGAGTACAATGAGCAGTTCTTC
CAWRPEYNEQFF
>.|TRBD1|TRBJ1-2|TRBV3-1/TRBV3-2
TGTGCCAGCAGCCAAGCCCTGGGACAGGGGCAATATGGCTACACCTTC
CASSQALGQGQYGYTF
>.|.|TRBJ2-5|TRBV5-4
TGTGCCAGCCACCCCGGAGTGCCAGACGAGACCCAGTACTTC
CASHPGVPDETQYF
>.|.|TRBJ2-3|TRBV9
TGTGCCAGCAGTAGTGAGGATACGCAGTATTTT
CASSSEDTQYF
>.|TRBD1|TRBJ2-7|TRBV10-3
TGTGCCATCAGTGACCCGGGACAGGGGCTTTACGAGCAGTACTTC
CAISDPGQGLYEQYF
>.|.|TRBJ2-1|TRBV24-1
TGTGCCACCAGTGGAGGCAATGAGCAGTTCTTC
CATSGGNEQFF
>once|.|TRBJ2-1|TRBV5-3
TGTGCCAGAAGCTTGGTACTAGCTTACAATGAGCAGTTCTTC
CARSLVLAYNEQFF
>once|TRBD1|TRBJ1-5|TRBV6-9
TGTGCCAGCAGGTCGGGACAGGGGCCTGGAGAGCCCCAGCATTTT
CASRSGQGPGEPQHF
>.|.|TRBJ1-4|TRBV5-4
TGTGCCAGCAGCGCCCGGAGGGCTAATGAAAAACTGTTTTTT
CASSARRANEKLFF
>.|TRBD1|TRBJ2-7|TRBV19
TGTGCCAGTAGTATTGGGACAGGGAGCTCCTACGAGCAGTACTTC
CASSIGTGSSYEQYF
>.|TRBD1|TRBJ2-7|TRBV2
TGTGCCAGCATTCCCGGGACAGTTCTGAACGAGCAGTACTTC
CASIPGTVLNEQYF
>few|TRBD2|TRBJ2-1|TRBV5-4
TGTGCCAGCAGCCGCCCCCGGGGGGACAATGAGCAGTTCTTC
CASSRPRGDNEQFF
>.|TRBD2|TRBJ2-2|TRBV5-1
TGCGCCAGCAGCTTGGCCGGGTCTAGCGGGAGTGGGGAGCTGTTTTTT
CASSLAGSSGSGELFF
>.|.|TRBJ2-3|TRBV7-9
TGTGCCAGCAGCCTAGGTGGGCTGCACTTCGCAGATACGCAGTATTTT
CASSLGGLHFADTQYF
>.|.|TRBJ1-4|TRBV7-2
TGTGCCAGCAGCTTAGGGCACCCTGAAAAACTGTTTTTT
CASSLGHPEKLFF
>.|.|TRBJ1-1|TRBV28
TGTGCCAGCACCTTGAACACTGAAGCTTTCTTT
CASTLNTEAFF
>.|.|TRBJ2-5|TRBV7-2
TGTGCCAGCATCGGGGGGCCGGGGGGCAGGGAGACCCAGTACTTC
CASIGGPGGRETQYF
>.|.|TRBJ1-2|TRBV28
TGTGCCAGCACTTTAGACAGCCGCTATGGCTACACCTTC
CASTLDSRYGYTF
>.|.|TRBJ1-5|TRBV7-2
TGTGCCAGCAGCACATACAGGGTAGGGCAGCCCCAGCATTTT
CASSTYRVGQPQHF
>.|.|TRBJ1-3|TRBV19
TGTGCCAGTAGTACCTTCCTAGGAGCGGATCGTCTTCGAAACACCATATATTTT
CASSTFLGADRLRNTIYF
>.|.|TRBJ2-7|TRBV5-1
TGCGCCAGCAGCATTAGCGGTACCCCTTACGAGCAGTACTTC
CASSISGTPYEQYF
>.|TRBD1|TRBJ1-3|TRBV2
TGTGCCAGCAGCGCTGACAGGGACTCTGGAAACACCATATATTTT
CASSADRDSGNTIYF
>.|.|TRBJ1-6|TRBV5-1
TGCGCCAGCAGCTTGGGGTGGGCGCGAAATAATTCACCCCTCCACTTT
CASSLGWARNNSPLHF
>few|.|TRBJ1-4|TRBV2
TGTGCCAGCAGAGGAGGTAGCACTAATGAAAAACTGTTTTTT
CASRGGSTNEKLFF
>.|.|TRBJ2-1|TRBV6-4
TGTGCCAGCAGTGACTCGGGAGGTACCTCCTACAATGAGCAGTTCTTC
CASSDSGGTSYNEQFF
>few|TRBD1|TRBJ1-2|TRBV2
TGTGCCAGCAGTGAGAATTTGGGACAGGGGATCGGCTACACCTTC
CASSENLGQGIGYTF
>few|.|TRBJ1-5|TRBV6-5
TGTGCCAGCATTTTACAGGTTAGCAATCAGCCCCAGCATTTT
CASILQVSNQPQHF
>.|.|TRBJ1-1|TRBV28
TGTGCCAGCAGTTCCCTCGGGGGAGAAACTGAAGCTTTCTTT
CASSSLGGETEAFF
>.|.|TRBJ2-7|TRBV5-1
TGCGCCAGCAGCTTACAGGGCCGTAGACTCTACGAGCAGTACTTC
CASSLQGRRLYEQYF
>once|TRBD2|TRBJ2-3|TRBV6-1
TGTGCCAGCAGTGAAATGGGGACTAGCGGCACAGATACGCAGTATTTT
CASSEMGTSGTDTQYF
>.|TRBD2|TRBJ2-4|TRBV19
TGTGCCAGTACCATATCTAGCGGGGCGGTAGCCAAAAACATTCAGTACTTC
CASTISSGAVAKNIQYF
>once|.|TRBJ1-6|TRBV7-7
TGTGCTAGCAGCTTAGATACAAATTCACCCCTCCACTTT
CASSLDTNSPLHF